Included here is one T cell receptor beta chain sequence, with context. As yet, its antigen is unknown. Specified time point: neoterminal ileum biopsy at postoperative endoscopy, about 6 months after surgery. The V segment lost 0 bases and the J segment 3 bases; nucleotides outside the gene matches: 11. Germline loops: CDR1 MGHRA, CDR2 YSYEKL. CDR3 length: 18 residues. This specimen belongs to a study of T cell repertoires in ileal Crohn's disease. Whole-study context: Thiopurines (approximately ten) or anti-TNF agents (roughly 17) were given postoperatively to about half. At postoperative colonoscopy, neoterminal ileum biopsies were taken as M6. Study outcomes and limitations: Compared with non-smokers, active smokers at surgery showed more clonal expansions. Clonality above 26.8% at surgery always came with endoscopic recurrence.

Here immunoSEQ multiplex PCR was the method, and the copy in TCRdb shows in-frame clones only, minus some. The sample carries about 59,000 clones, roughly nine tenths recorded once. J is TRBJ2-1 and V is TRBV4-1, with TRBD2 matching over 7 bases. Sequences were obtained from ileal tissue. This clonotype was obtained from an adult with Crohn's disease. Here the CDR3 DNA reads TGCGCCAGCAGCCAAGACCGTCTTTCCGGGGGGTTCTACAATGAGCAGTTCTTC. It translates to CASSQDRLSGGFYNEQFF.